What follows are 32 T cell receptor beta chains derived from one specimen sequenced in a study of T cell responses to AZD1222 COVID-19 vaccine. The table came from immunoSEQ multiplex PCR; TCRdb's copy has only in-frame clones and leaves some out. The table shows 150,000 to 200,000 clones, with about nine tenths occurring only once. Sequencing used peripheral blood, obtained 28 days after the second AZD1222 dose. The receptor source for this set is an adult who received the AZD1222 COVID-19 vaccine.

This chain links TRBV28 with TRBJ1-1, with D tentatively TRBD1 (6 bases). The germline CDR1 and CDR2 sequences are MDHEN and SYDVKM. The CDR3 extends over 14 amino acids. The V end lost 6 bases, the J end lost 4 bases, and 15 bases lay between the germline ends. The CDR3 sequence: CASRREGGVTEAFF. CDR3 sequence (DNA): TGTGCCAGCAGGCGGGAAGGGGGGGTCACTGAAGCTTTCTTT.

V usage is TRBV15 and J usage is TRBJ1-4; the D is unclear. Germline V gene sequence: CDR1 LNHNV, CDR2 YYDKDF (reference sequence). V lost 0 bases, J lost 14 bases, and 16 bases lay in between. The CDR3 covers 14 residues. CDR3 protein: CATSRDLEVEWLFF. In DNA, the CDR3 is TGTGCCACCAGCAGAGATTTAGAAGTAGAATGGCTGTTTTTT.

The genes are TRBV19 and TRBJ1-5; tentative D call: TRBD1 (6 bases). Germline CDR1 and CDR2: LNHDA and SQIVND (reference sequence). CDR3 length: 15 amino acids. Trimming took off 5 bases at V and 5 bases at J, with 16 bases between the two ends. CDR3 protein: CASSLPAGAYQPQHF. CDR3 DNA sequence: TGTGCCAGTAGTCTGCCGGCAGGGGCTTATCAGCCCCAGCATTTT.

This clone was counted between two and nine times. This chain connects TRBV5-1 to TRBJ2-7, with 12 bases that match TRBD1. CDR1 and CDR2 (germline): SGHRS, YFSETQ. V lost 4 bases to trimming and J lost 4 bases; unmatched junction nucleotides: 9. The CDR3 extends over 16 amino acids. The CDR3 sequence: CASSSKPGQGAYEQYF. The CDR3 region has the DNA TGCGCCAGCAGCAGCAAACCGGGACAGGGGGCTTACGAGCAGTACTTC.

This chain connects TRBV10-3 to TRBJ1-1, with TRBD1 identical over 8 bases. Germline V lookup: CDR1 ENHRY, CDR2 SYGVKD. The length of the CDR3 is 13 residues. The ends lost 6 bases at V and 1 base at J; junction bases unmatched: 1. The CDR3: CAISGQGNTEAFF. The CDR3 DNA reads as TGTGCCATCAGCGGACAGGGGAACACTGAAGCTTTCTTT.

This chain joins TRBV7-9 and TRBJ2-1, with 7 bases lining up with TRBD1. J lost 8 bases, V lost 4 bases, and 8 bases had no gene match. This CDR3 is built from 14 residues. Germline V gene lookup returns CDR1 SEHNR and CDR2 FQNEAQ (reference sequence). Here the CDR3 reads CASSSPGTEHEQFF. CDR3 DNA: TGTGCCAGCAGCTCCCCCGGGACAGAGCATGAGCAGTTCTTC.

The chain recombines TRBV6-2 or TRBV6-3 with TRBJ1-4; TRBD1 might be the D (5 bases). The length of the CDR3 is 16 residues. Germline V gene data show CDR1 as MNHEY and CDR2 as SVGEGT. V lost 6 bases and J lost 2, with 16 bases in between. CDR3 sequence (DNA): TGTGCCAGCAGCCCTGGGACGGGGACGACTAATGAAAAACTGTTTTTT. This gives the protein CASSPGTGTTNEKLFF.

This chain connects TRBV5-4 to TRBJ1-1; maybe TRBD1 (5 bases). CDR3 size: 16 residues. With 0 bases removed from V and 4 bases from J, the gap between germline ends came to 16 bases. Germline CDR1 is SGHNT and CDR2 is YYREEE (reference sequence). CDR3 nucleotide sequence: TGTGCCAGCAGCTTGGGCGGGGCTGTGGGGACCACTGAAGCTTTCTTT. This gives the protein CASSLGGAVGTTEAFF.

The rearrangement uses TRBV19 and TRBJ2-1; 9 nucleotides agree with TRBD2. Germline V CDR1 and CDR2: LNHDA, SQIVND (reference sequence). This CDR3 comprises 14 residues. V lost 4 bases to trimming and J lost 7 bases; unmatched junction nucleotides: 5. The CDR3 spells CASSKREEINEQFF. The CDR3 nucleotides read TGTGCCAGTAGTAAGCGGGAGGAGATAAATGAGCAGTTCTTC.

The rearrangement joins TRBV5-1 to TRBJ1-5; 8 nucleotides agree with TRBD1. The CDR3 sequence is 15 residues long. Trimming cost V 4 bases and J 0 bases; bases outside gene matches: 3. The germline V gene has CDR1 SGHRS and CDR2 YFSETQ. The CDR3 sequence: CASSPRGPSNQPQHF. CDR3 sequence (DNA): TGCGCCAGCAGCCCCAGGGGGCCTAGCAATCAGCCCCAGCATTTT.

The rearrangement joins TRBV7-3 to TRBJ1-2; D may be TRBD1 (5 bases). The length of the CDR3 is 13 residues. V was pared by 4 bases and J by 6 bases, with 12 bases between. In germline, CDR1 is SGHTA, CDR2 FQGTGA. The CDR3 nucleotides read TGTGCCAGCAGCTACGACGGGACGGATGGCTACACCTTC. Translated: CASSYDGTDGYTF.

V is TRBV28 and J is TRBJ2-6; D could derive from TRBD1 or TRBD2 (6 bases each). Germline V gene data show CDR1 as MDHEN and CDR2 as SYDVKM. The CDR3 contains 17 residues. Trimming stripped 4 bases from V and 2 bases from J, with 15 bases between. The chain's CDR3 is CASSSPGAATGANVLTF. The CDR3 DNA is TGTGCCAGCAGTTCCCCGGGGGCAGCGACTGGGGCCAACGTCCTGACTTTC.

V usage is TRBV9 and J usage is TRBJ2-7; 7 bases line up with TRBD2. The CDR3 sequence is 15 residues long. Germline V CDR1 and CDR2: SGDLS, YYNGEE. V trimming: 7 bases; J trimming: 6 bases; junction bases outside the gene matches: 16. CDR3 sequence (DNA): TGTGCCAGCGGATCCCGGGAGGACCTCCTCTCCGAGCAGTACTTC. It specifies CASGSREDLLSEQYF.

V and J are TRBV3-1 (or the pseudogene TRBV3-2) and TRBJ1-2; a possible D gene is TRBD1 (6 bases). V lost 1 base, J lost 11 bases, and 14 bases lay in between. Germline-derived CDR1 and CDR2 are LGHDT and YNNKEL (reference sequence). The CDR3 has 13 amino acids. The DNA of the CDR3 is TGTGCCAGCAGCCAAGTTATTTCAGGGGAGTACACCTTC. It codes for CASSQVISGEYTF.

The V gene is TRBV12-3 or TRBV12-4, the J gene TRBJ1-5; D may be TRBD1 (6 bases). The CDR3 is 13 residues long. The V gene lost 9 bases and the J gene lost 1 base, with 10 bases spanning the gap. The CDR3 DNA reads as TGTGCCAGTGGCGACAGGAGCAATCAGCCCCAGCATTTT. Translated, it gives CASGDRSNQPQHF.

The chain joins TRBV18 to TRBJ1-2; TRBD1 matches 8 bases. V trimming: 3 bases; J trimming: 7 bases; junction bases outside the gene matches: 10. The germline V gene has CDR1 KGHSH and CDR2 LQKENI. CDR3 length: 15 residues. The CDR3 DNA reads as TGTGCCAGCTCACCCGGACAGGGCGTGAACGGTGGCTACACCTTC. Protein: CASSPGQGVNGGYTF. Variable domain in full (rest from reference TRBV18 and TRBJ1-2): NAGVMQNPRHLVRRRGQEARLRCSPMKGHSHVYWYRQLPEEGLKFMVYLQKENIIDESGMPKERFSAEFPKEGPSILRIQQVVRGDSAAYFCASSPGQGVNGGYTFGSGTRLTVV.

V usage is TRBV7-2 and J usage is TRBJ1-4; 7 bases align to TRBD1. This CDR3 has 12 residues. The germline V gene has CDR1 SGHTA and CDR2 FQGNSA. V lost 5 bases to trimming and J lost 12 bases; unmatched junction nucleotides: 6. CDR3 sequence reads: CASSHRGSELFF. The CDR3 coding sequence is TGTGCCAGCAGCCACAGGGGATCAGAACTGTTTTTT.

V is TRBV19 and J is TRBJ1-5, with 12 bases that match TRBD1. The CDR3 length is 16 residues. Trimming at V came to 4 bases and at J to 5 bases, leaving 6 bases not matched to a gene. Germline V CDR1 and CDR2: LNHDA, SQIVND (reference sequence). CDR3 nucleotides: TGTGCCAGTAGTAACCTCGGGACAGGGGGCGATCAGCCCCAGCATTTT. The encoded protein is CASSNLGTGGDQPQHF.

This clone was observed a few times. The chain uses TRBV9 and TRBJ2-1, with TRBD2 matching over 11 bases. Germline V gives CDR1 SGDLS, CDR2 YYNGEE. The CDR3 spans 15 residues. J lost 5 bases, V lost 2 bases, and 3 bases had no gene match. CDR3 nucleotide sequence: TGTGCCAGCAGCGTCGTAGCGGGAGGGAACAATGAGCAGTTCTTC. It specifies CASSVVAGGNNEQFF.

The chain employs TRBV11-3 and TRBJ2-1, with D uncertain. This CDR3 region has 13 residues. Trimming stripped 0 bases from V and 10 bases from J, with 10 bases between. Germline V gene data show CDR1 as SGHNT and CDR2 as YENEEA. The CDR3 bases are TGTGCCAGCAGCTTAGATCTGCAGGACGAGCAGTTCTTC. Its protein is CASSLDLQDEQFF.

The CDR3 DNA sequence: TGTGCCAGCAGTGACGGGGGGGCATCCTACAATGAGCAGTTCTTC. It is translated as CASSDGGASYNEQFF. This sequence joins TRBV2 and TRBJ2-1; 8 nucleotides line up with TRBD2. The V gene end was trimmed by 3 bases and the J gene end by 1 base; junction bases not matched to a gene: 2. Germline V CDR1 and CDR2: SNHLY, FYNNEI. The CDR3 is 15 residues long.

This chain connects TRBV19 to TRBJ2-5, with D perhaps matching TRBD2 (5 bases). The V end lost 5 bases, the J end lost 0 bases, and 13 bases lay between the germline ends. This CDR3 is 15 amino acids long. Germline values: CDR1 LNHDA, CDR2 SQIVND (reference sequence). The CDR3 protein is CASSLGDGYQETQYF. The CDR3 coding sequence is TGTGCCAGTAGTTTGGGAGACGGTTACCAAGAGACCCAGTACTTC.

V usage is TRBV5-1 and J usage is TRBJ1-4; the D is unclear. The V gene's germline CDR1 is SGHRS and CDR2 YFSETQ. Trimming removed 1 base from V and 2 bases from J, with 9 bases in between. CDR3 length: 15 amino acids. The chain's CDR3 is CASSLTTRTNEKLFF. The CDR3 DNA follows: TGCGCCAGCAGCTTGACGACCAGGACTAATGAAAAACTGTTTTTT.

J is TRBJ2-7 and V is TRBV5-1; D is unresolved. The V and J ends lost 0 bases and 3 bases respectively, with 7 bases between them. CDR1 SGHRS and CDR2 YFSETQ come from the germline V gene. The CDR3 is 13 residues long. For the CDR3, the DNA is TGCGCCAGCAGCTTGGACCCAGGCTACGAGCAGTACTTC. Translation: CASSLDPGYEQYF. Full variable domain (outside the CDR3, taken from reference TRBV5-1 and TRBJ2-7): KAGVTQTPRYLIKTRGQQVTLSCSPISGHRSVSWYQQTPGQGLQFLFEYFSETQRNKGNFPGRFSGRQFSNSRSEMNVSTLELGDSALYLCASSLDPGYEQYFGPGTRLTVT.

The rearrangement joins TRBV7-9 to TRBJ1-2; 9 bases align to TRBD1. Germline trimming cut 5 bases from V and 8 bases from J; bases unmatched to any gene: 9. Germline assignment: CDR1 SEHNR and CDR2 FQNEAQ (reference sequence). The CDR3 covers 14 residues. The CDR3 nucleotides read TGTGCCAGCAGCCACTACGGACAGGGGACCGGCTACACCTTC. This translates into CASSHYGQGTGYTF.

This chain links TRBV28 with TRBJ2-7; D remains ambiguous. Germline loops: CDR1 MDHEN, CDR2 SYDVKM. Trimming removed 8 bases from V and 6 bases from J, with 8 bases in between. This CDR3 contains 10 residues. CDR3 bases: TGTGCCAGCGCTGCCCGCGAGCAGTACTTC. Its protein is CASAAREQYF.

This clone was seen only once. The chain joins TRBV19 to TRBJ2-2; D not resolved. CDR1 is LNHDA, CDR2 SQIVND, per germline (reference sequence). CDR3 length equals 14 residues. Trimming removed 3 bases from V and 2 bases from J, with 7 bases in between. CDR3 residues: CASSIYSNTGELFF. The CDR3 nucleotides are TGTGCCAGTAGTATTTACAGTAACACCGGGGAGCTGTTTTTT.

This clone was counted a single time. CDR3 nucleotide sequence: TGTGCCAGCAGTTCGATTTTCCACAGGGTTTCGTACGAGCAGTACTTC. It translates to CASSSIFHRVSYEQYF. This chain connects TRBV27 to TRBJ2-7; TRBD1 is a possible D gene (6 bases). Germline V lookup: CDR1 MNHEY, CDR2 SMNVEV (reference sequence). The CDR3 runs 16 residues. V was cut by 4 bases and J by 4 bases, with 20 bases left in between.

This rearrangement joins TRBV12-3 or TRBV12-4 to TRBJ1-1, with a weak D call TRBD1 (6 bases). Trimming removed 3 bases at V and 9 bases at J, with 8 bases between. The CDR3 sequence is 11 residues long. The CDR3 loop is CASSLWGQAFF. The CDR3 bases are TGTGCCAGCAGTTTGTGGGGGCAAGCTTTCTTT.

V gene TRBV19 combines with J gene TRBJ1-5, with TRBD1 as a possible D gene (5 bases). This CDR3 has 14 amino acids. V gave up 3 bases and J gave up 2 bases, with 8 bases separating them. Germline CDR1 is LNHDA and CDR2 is SQIVND (reference sequence). CDR3 DNA: TGTGCCAGTAGTATCAGGGAGGGCAATCAGCCCCAGCATTTT. It encodes CASSIREGNQPQHF.

The chain couples TRBV29-1 to TRBJ2-7; TRBD1 matches at 7 bases. Germline lookup yields CDR1 SQVTM and CDR2 ANQGSEA. This CDR3 comprises 13 residues. Trimming cost V 7 bases and J 9 bases; bases outside gene matches: 15. CDR3 in amino acids: CSAPWDSGGGQYF. In nucleotides, the CDR3 is TGCAGCGCGCCCTGGGACAGCGGAGGCGGGCAGTACTTC.

The chain is built from TRBV11-2 and TRBJ2-1; 9 bases fit TRBD2. Germline-derived CDR1 and CDR2 are SGHAT and FQNNGV. The length of the CDR3 is 17 residues. After removal of 5 bases from V and 0 bases from J, the junction contained 8 bases not matched to a gene. The CDR3 region is CASSPGLAGSSYNEQFF. The CDR3 DNA reads as TGTGCCAGCAGCCCAGGGCTAGCGGGAAGCTCCTACAATGAGCAGTTCTTC.